This passage covers 20 T cell receptor beta chains from one sample sequenced in a study of PD-1 blockade in classical Hodgkin lymphoma. The method was immunoSEQ multiplex PCR; TCRdb's version includes in-frame clones alone and lacks a portion of them. Altogether tens of thousands of clones are present, 89% being singletons, with the ten largest covering less than 25%. Every single patient, without exception, relapsed after autologous stem cell transplantation, and brentuximab vedotin exposure varied. This specimen was peripheral blood mononuclear cells (PBMCs), taken at baseline. The receptors derive from a human donor with classical Hodgkin lymphoma.

The rearrangement links TRBV27 to TRBJ2-7; 11 nucleotides align to TRBD1. The length of the CDR3 is 14 residues. With 5 bases clipped from V and 3 bases from J, the junction kept 3 bases outside the gene matches. Germline CDR1 and CDR2: MNHEY and SMNVEV (reference sequence). CDR3 in amino acids: CASSPGTGGYEQYF. The CDR3 coding sequence is TGTGCCAGCAGTCCCGGGACAGGGGGCTACGAGCAGTACTTC.

The V and J genes are TRBV28 and TRBJ2-7; D might be TRBD1 (6 bases). Trimming took off 6 bases at V and 9 bases at J, with 18 bases between the two ends. This CDR3 has 13 amino acids. Germline CDR1 and CDR2: MDHEN and SYDVKM. CDR3 DNA sequence: TGTGCCAGCAGGAATGGACAGCTATCGCGGCAGTACTTC. Translating it yields CASRNGQLSRQYF.

The rearrangement links TRBV25-1 to TRBJ2-4; 7 nucleotides agree with TRBD1. CDR1 MGHDK and CDR2 SYGVNS come from the germline V gene. The CDR3 spans 16 residues. With 3 bases clipped from V and 1 base from J, the junction kept 6 bases outside the gene matches. Here the CDR3 DNA reads TGTGCCAGCAGTGATCAGGGGGAAAAGGCCAAAAACATTCAGTACTTC. This sequence encodes CASSDQGEKAKNIQYF.

This chain connects TRBV5-1 to TRBJ1-2; the D is unclear. Germline V gene data show CDR1 as SGHRS and CDR2 as YFSETQ. The CDR3 is 14 residues long. V shed 4 bases and J shed 0 bases, with 10 bases lying between them. CDR3 DNA: TGCGCCAGCAGCCCTGGTGGGGCTAACTATGGCTACACCTTC. Translating gives CASSPGGANYGYTF.

V usage is TRBV28 and J usage is TRBJ2-3, with TRBD1 matching 7 bases. V lost 6 bases and J lost 4; bases outside the gene matches: 7. The CDR3 spans 14 residues. The germline V gene has CDR1 MDHEN and CDR2 SYDVKM. CDR3 nucleotide sequence: TGTGCCAGCAGCCGACAGGGATCGGCAGATACGCAGTATTTT. Translating gives CASSRQGSADTQYF.

This clone was seen just once. CDR3 sequence (DNA): TGTGCCAGTAGTATAGATCTATCAGGGGATCTGATCACCGGGGAGCTGTTTTTT. Amino acids: CASSIDLSGDLITGELFF. The chain has TRBV19 and TRBJ2-2, with D tentatively TRBD1 (6 bases). Germline V gene sequence: CDR1 LNHDA, CDR2 SQIVND (reference sequence). V lost 0 bases and J 4 bases, leaving 18 bases between the germline ends. The CDR3 runs 18 residues.

This sequence joins TRBV18 and TRBJ2-5, with 12 bases fitting TRBD2. The CDR3 spans 18 residues. V dropped 2 bases and J dropped 0; count of bases not matched to a gene: 7. The germline CDR1 and CDR2 sequences are KGHSH and LQKENI. CDR3 sequence (DNA): TGTGCCAGCTCACCAATACTTACTAGCGGGAGGAACCAAGAGACCCAGTACTTC. This encodes CASSPILTSGRNQETQYF.

The chain couples TRBV13 to TRBJ2-2, with unresolved D. Trimming took 5 bases from V and 6 from J, leaving 16 bases between them. Germline CDR1 and CDR2: PRHDT and FYEKMQ (reference sequence). The CDR3 totals 15 residues. CDR3 DNA sequence: TGTGCCAGCAGCCCAGAAACGGTTGGGTCCGGGGAGCTGTTTTTT. Its protein product is CASSPETVGSGELFF.

The chain joins TRBV19 to TRBJ1-1; unclear D gene. This CDR3 region has 15 residues. The germline gives CDR1 LNHDA, CDR2 SQIVND (reference sequence). V lost 6 bases, J lost 4 bases, and 18 bases lay in between. The CDR3 region is CASRVYRQVSTEAFF. CDR3 sequence (DNA): TGTGCCAGTAGGGTTTATCGGCAGGTGAGCACTGAAGCTTTCTTT.

The V gene is TRBV7-6, the J gene TRBJ1-3; a weak D match, TRBD1 (5 bases). The germline V gene has CDR1 SGHVS and CDR2 FNYEAQ. CDR3 size: 14 residues. The V gene lost 1 base and the J gene lost 4 bases, with 8 bases spanning the gap. CDR3 in DNA: TGTGCCAGCAGCTTAGTAAGGGGAGGAAACACCATATATTTT. This codes for CASSLVRGGNTIYF.

The J gene is TRBJ1-1, the V gene TRBV5-1; 10 bases fit TRBD1. The CDR3 runs 15 residues. J gave up 2 bases and V 4 bases, and 5 bases lay outside the gene matches. Germline V gene sequence: CDR1 SGHRS, CDR2 YFSETQ. Here the CDR3 reads CASSLGTGVNTEAFF. Here the CDR3 DNA reads TGCGCCAGCAGCCTAGGGACAGGGGTAAACACTGAAGCTTTCTTT.

The CDR3 region is CSVVSLAESTDTQYF. As DNA, the CDR3 is TGCAGCGTTGTTTCCCTAGCGGAGAGCACAGATACGCAGTATTTT. The chain combines TRBV29-1 with TRBJ2-3; 7 bases agree with TRBD2. V was clipped by 4 bases and J by 0 bases; unmatched bases: 7. This CDR3 comprises 15 residues. From germline, CDR1 is SQVTM and CDR2 ANQGSEA.

This sequence joins TRBV4-1 and TRBJ2-5; D is unclear. CDR3 length: 16 residues. Germline V lookup: CDR1 MGHRA, CDR2 YSYEKL. The V end was cut by 0 bases, the J end by 4 bases, with 15 bases between. The chain's CDR3 is CASSQDRVEGRETQYF. The CDR3 bases are TGCGCCAGCAGCCAAGATAGGGTTGAAGGCCGAGAGACCCAGTACTTC.

The chain employs TRBV6-1 and TRBJ2-7; the D is unclear. This CDR3 has 11 residues. Germline V gives CDR1 MNHNS, CDR2 SASEGT. V shed 7 bases and J shed 3 bases, with 7 bases lying between them. The CDR3 here is CASNSLYEQYF. The DNA for the CDR3 is TGTGCCAGCAATTCACTCTACGAGCAGTACTTC.

The chain has TRBV4-1 and TRBJ1-3; D uncertain. Germline V gene data show CDR1 as MGHRA and CDR2 as YSYEKL. Trimming removed 4 bases from V and 7 bases from J, with 5 bases in between. The CDR3 consists of 11 residues. CDR3 sequence: CASSPGNTIYF. For the CDR3, the DNA is TGCGCCAGCAGCCCCGGGAACACCATATATTTT.

V is TRBV11-3 and J is TRBJ1-4; D gene uncertain. The CDR3 is made up of 12 amino acids. V lost 11 bases and J lost 7, with 14 bases in between. Germline lookup yields CDR1 SGHNT and CDR2 YENEEA. The CDR3 nucleotides read TGTGCCGGTGGCCGAGAGAGTGAAAAACTGTTTTTT. It specifies CAGGRESEKLFF.

The chain couples TRBV11-3 to TRBJ2-5; no definite D call. Germline V CDR1 and CDR2: SGHNT, YENEEA. The CDR3 loop spans 14 amino acids. Trimming removed 5 bases at V and 4 bases at J, with 14 bases between. This chain's CDR3 is CASSPVGGRETQYF. For the CDR3, the DNA is TGTGCCAGCAGCCCGGTTGGCGGCCGAGAGACCCAGTACTTC.

The genes are TRBV2 and TRBJ1-2; possible D gene TRBD1, 5 bases. Trimming shortened V by 4 bases and J by 6 bases, and 15 bases separated the two germline ends. Germline CDR1 and CDR2: SNHLY and FYNNEI. This CDR3 is 14 amino acids long. CDR3 residues: CASSVRGGGDGYTF. CDR3 bases: TGTGCCAGCAGTGTAAGGGGAGGAGGAGATGGCTACACCTTC.

As for this clone: A junction boundary mismatches the germline segment, possibly from a read error. V and J are TRBV5-4 and TRBJ1-1; no reliable D call. CDR1 and CDR2 from the germline V gene are SGHNT and YYREEE (reference sequence). The CDR3 contains 14 residues. The CDR3 sequence is CASSLWKGNSEAFF. Written as DNA, the CDR3 is TGTGCCAGCAGCTTATGGAAAGGGAACTCTGAAGCTTTCTTT.

The rearrangement joins TRBV4-3 to TRBJ1-2, with 8 bases lining up with TRBD1. Germline assignment: CDR1 LGHNA and CDR2 YSLEER. CDR3 size: 16 residues. V lost 0 bases and J lost 4; bases outside the gene matches: 7. DNA for the CDR3: TGCGCCAGCAGCCAAGAGTGGGGACAGGAGGGCTATGGCTACACCTTC. It is translated as CASSQEWGQEGYGYTF.